A single sample gave rise to the 20 T cell receptor beta chains below, sequenced in a study of graft-versus-host responses after intestinal transplantation. The table came from immunoSEQ multiplex PCR; TCRdb's copy has only in-frame clones and leaves some out. The sample shows under 95,000 clones, approximately 78% of them seen only once. Antigens of these TCRs are unknown. The source material was unstimulated CD4+ T cells sorted from spleen or lymph node cells, sampled before intestinal transplant. All receptors derive from a human donor who received an intestinal transplant.

This chain uses TRBV19 with TRBJ2-5, with 9 positions matching TRBD1. Trimming cost V 4 bases and J 5 bases; bases outside gene matches: 5. CDR3 length equals 14 residues. The germline gives CDR1 LNHDA, CDR2 SQIVND (reference sequence). Written as DNA, the CDR3 is TGTGCCAGTAGTAGACAGGGGGGGGATGAGACCCAGTACTTC. Amino acid sequence: CASSRQGGDETQYF.

V usage is TRBV7-9 and J usage is TRBJ1-5; D gene uncertain. CDR3 length: 12 amino acids. V lost 6 bases to trimming and J lost 4 bases, with 7 bases between them. Germline CDR1 reads SEHNR; CDR2 reads FQNEAQ (reference sequence). The CDR3 bases are TGTGCCAGCAGTTCGGGAAATCAGCCCCAGCATTTT. Translated: CASSSGNQPQHF.

This sequence joins TRBV5-1 and TRBJ2-7; 11 bases line up with TRBD2. The V gene's germline CDR1 is SGHRS and CDR2 YFSETQ. V shed 0 bases and J 5 bases; nucleotides not matched to a gene: 1. This CDR3 is 14 amino acids long. The CDR3 here is CASSLGLAGHEQYF. In nucleotides, the CDR3 is TGCGCCAGCAGCTTGGGACTAGCGGGACACGAGCAGTACTTC.

The sample holds a few counts of this clone. This chain joins TRBV6-1 and TRBJ2-7; 9 bases are a match to TRBD1. Germline CDR1 reads MNHNS; CDR2 reads SASEGT. J was trimmed by 3 bases and V by 6 bases; bases with no gene match: 3. This CDR3 spans 13 amino acids. The CDR3 region is CASRRQGGYEQYF. The CDR3 coding sequence is TGTGCCAGCAGGCGACAGGGGGGCTACGAGCAGTACTTC.

The V gene is TRBV28, the J gene TRBJ2-7; 7 bases map to TRBD2. This CDR3 contains 17 residues. Losses at the gene ends were 2 bases for V and 4 bases for J; bases not matched to a gene: 14. Per germline, CDR1 MDHEN and CDR2 SYDVKM. The CDR3 loop is CASSLGPGSGDWYEQYF. The CDR3 coding sequence is TGTGCCAGCAGTTTAGGTCCTGGCAGCGGGGATTGGTACGAGCAGTACTTC.

This chain connects TRBV28 to TRBJ1-2; D possibly corresponds to TRBD1 (5 bases). CDR1 is MDHEN, CDR2 SYDVKM, per germline. CDR3 length: 13 residues. The germline V and J ends were trimmed by 7 bases and 7 bases, with 16 bases remaining between them. CDR3 DNA sequence: TGTGCCAGCACTCGCTGGGGCACGGCTGGCTACACCTTC. Translating it yields CASTRWGTAGYTF.

The V gene is TRBV2, the J gene TRBJ2-1; D is unresolved. This CDR3 contains 11 residues. The V gene lost 5 bases and the J gene lost 6 bases, with 5 bases spanning the gap. Looked up from germline, CDR1 is SNHLY and CDR2 is FYNNEI. The CDR3 nucleotides read TGTGCCAGCAGTATAATCAATGAGCAGTTCTTC. Protein: CASSIINEQFF.

J is TRBJ2-4 and V is TRBV15; unclear D gene. The CDR3 consists of 15 residues. Trimming took off 0 bases at V and 0 bases at J, with 6 bases between the two ends. Germline CDR1 LNHNV, CDR2 YYDKDF (reference sequence). The CDR3 reads CATSRDLLAKNIQYF. CDR3 nucleotide sequence: TGTGCCACCAGCAGAGATCTACTAGCCAAAAACATTCAGTACTTC.

Comments on this clone: At the DNA level, this CDR3 is encoded by other sequences in the same sample as well. This rearrangement joins TRBV7-9 to TRBJ2-5; D is perhaps TRBD2 (5 bases). Trimming took off 3 bases at V and 4 bases at J, with 9 bases between the two ends. Germline V gene sequence: CDR1 SEHNR, CDR2 FQNEAQ (reference sequence). CDR3 length equals 13 residues. The CDR3 region has the DNA TGTGCCAGCAGCTTGAGGGCTGCAGAGACCCAGTACTTC. This gives the protein CASSLRAAETQYF.

V and J are TRBV28 and TRBJ2-5; 8 positions agree with TRBD2. V gave up 6 bases and J gave up 0 bases; unmatched junction bases: 6. CDR1 and CDR2 from the germline V gene are MDHEN and SYDVKM. This CDR3 has 15 residues. The chain's CDR3 is CASRKGLGYQETQYF. The CDR3 DNA follows: TGTGCCAGCAGGAAGGGACTAGGCTACCAAGAGACCCAGTACTTC.

The chain joins TRBV28 to TRBJ2-5, with D possibly matching TRBD1 (5 bases). Germline V gene lookup returns CDR1 MDHEN and CDR2 SYDVKM. Trimming removed 6 bases at V and 11 bases at J, with 13 bases between. This CDR3 region has 11 residues. CDR3 coding DNA: TGTGCCAGCAGCTTAGGACACTCGCAGTACTTC. It is translated as CASSLGHSQYF.

The V call is TRBV20-1, the J call TRBJ2-5; a weak D match, TRBD2 (5 bases). The germline V gene has CDR1 DFQATT and CDR2 SNEGSKA (reference sequence). V was trimmed by 3 bases and J by 7 bases, leaving 9 bases between them. The CDR3 loop spans 11 amino acids. CDR3 in amino acids: CSASEGGTQYF. CDR3 sequence (DNA): TGCAGTGCTAGTGAGGGTGGGACCCAGTACTTC.

This sequence joins TRBV5-4 and TRBJ2-2; D is perhaps TRBD2 (5 bases). The germline V gene has CDR1 SGHNT and CDR2 YYREEE (reference sequence). Trimming pared 3 bases from V and 7 bases from J, leaving 16 bases between. This CDR3 spans 15 amino acids. Written as DNA, the CDR3 is TGTGCCAGCAGCTCTTTTAGTGCGGGTATCGGGGAGCTGTTTTTT. Encoded protein: CASSSFSAGIGELFF.

This chain uses TRBV7-9 with TRBJ2-3; weak D call: TRBD2 (5 bases). Germline V gene lookup returns CDR1 SEHNR and CDR2 FQNEAQ (reference sequence). The CDR3 loop spans 15 amino acids. With 5 bases removed from V and 0 bases from J, the gap between germline ends came to 12 bases. The CDR3 loop reads CASSHTAESTDTQYF. The CDR3 DNA reads TGTGCCAGCAGCCACACAGCGGAAAGCACAGATACGCAGTATTTT.

This clone was picked up a small number of times. The rearrangement joins TRBV30 to TRBJ2-2, with a tentative D call TRBD1 (6 bases). V lost 4 bases to trimming and J lost 3 bases, with 9 bases between them. The CDR3 loop spans 13 amino acids. CDR1 is GTSNPN and CDR2 is SVGIG in the germline V gene (reference sequence). The CDR3 protein is CAWIDRYTGELFF. CDR3 DNA sequence: TGTGCCTGGATAGACAGGTACACCGGGGAGCTGTTTTTT.

V and J are TRBV27 and TRBJ2-5, with a possible D match to TRBD2 (6 bases). From germline, CDR1 is MNHEY and CDR2 SMNVEV (reference sequence). With 8 bases removed from V and 0 bases from J, the gap between germline ends came to 7 bases. CDR3 length: 12 residues. The DNA of the CDR3 is TGTGCCAGCGGACTACACCAAGAGACCCAGTACTTC. Encoded protein: CASGLHQETQYF.

The J gene is TRBJ2-1, the V gene TRBV2; D is ambiguous. This CDR3 spans 11 amino acids. The germline CDR1 and CDR2 sequences are SNHLY and FYNNEI. Trimming removed 1 base at V and 12 bases at J, with 7 bases between. This CDR3 is CASSEGAGQFF. The CDR3 nucleotides are TGTGCCAGCAGTGAAGGGGCAGGGCAGTTCTTC.

The chain couples TRBV27 to TRBJ1-2; 11 nucleotides match TRBD1. Unmatched junction bases numbered 6, after V lost 4 bases and J lost 5 bases. The CDR3 length is 15 residues. The germline V gene has CDR1 MNHEY and CDR2 SMNVEV (reference sequence). The CDR3 region is CASSSEDRGLYGYTF. CDR3 nucleotide sequence: TGTGCCAGCAGTTCGGAGGACAGGGGGCTTTATGGCTACACCTTC.

The V and J genes are TRBV6-5 and TRBJ2-5, with 9 bases identical to TRBD2. Germline CDR1 reads MNHEY; CDR2 reads SVGAGI. The V gene end was trimmed by 2 bases and the J gene end by 4 bases; junction bases not matched to a gene: 5. The CDR3 extends over 15 amino acids. The CDR3 protein is CASSYGSGRRETQYF. The CDR3 DNA reads TGTGCCAGCAGTTACGGCAGCGGGAGGCGAGAGACCCAGTACTTC.

This clone has just a few counts. The V and J genes are TRBV4-1 and TRBJ1-1; TRBD1 is a possible D gene (5 bases). The V gene lost 0 bases and the J gene lost 5 bases, with 7 bases spanning the gap. The V gene's germline CDR1 is MGHRA and CDR2 YSYEKL. The CDR3 consists of 13 residues. CDR3 nucleotides: TGCGCCAGCAGCCAAGAACCAGGGACTGAAGCTTTCTTT. This gives the protein CASSQEPGTEAFF.